These T cell receptor beta chains were read from a single sample in a study of blood T cell repertoires in COVID-19. Profiling relied on immunoSEQ multiplex PCR, and the TCRdb table lists in-frame clones only, not all of them. The sample lists 120,000 or so clones; approximately 87% were seen once. Input material: peripheral blood. The origin of the receptors is a woman in her seventies with acute or convalescent COVID-19. Both conserved end residues are part of each CDR3. The D gene is left open where the match is weak. Clone size, where shown, is once, few, many, or a class for clones that have expanded.

TRBD1	TRBJ2-1	TRBV6-5	-	CASSRTGGRYNEQFF	TGTGCCAGCAGTCGGACAGGGGGCAGGTACAATGAGCAGTTCTTC
-	TRBJ1-5	TRBV18	-	CASSPNPVGDQPQHF	TGTGCCAGCTCACCAAACCCTGTGGGCGATCAGCCCCAGCATTTT
-	TRBJ1-1	TRBV7-2	-	CASSLGGHLNTEAFF	TGTGCCAGCAGCTTAGGCGGACATCTGAACACTGAAGCTTTCTTT
TRBD1	TRBJ1-6	TRBV5-1	-	CASSSQGVESPLHF	TGCGCCAGCAGCTCACAGGGGGTAGAGTCACCCCTCCACTTT
TRBD1	TRBJ1-3	TRBV2	-	CASSGGQAPNTIYF	TGTGCCAGCAGTGGGGGACAGGCGCCAAACACCATATATTTT
TRBD2	TRBJ2-1	TRBV7-2	-	CASSSPLAGGRNEQFF	TGTGCCAGCAGCTCACCCCTAGCGGGGGGGCGGAATGAGCAGTTCTTC
-	TRBJ1-3	TRBV3-1/TRBV3-2	-	CASSPQGLAGNTIYF	TGTGCCAGCAGCCCTCAGGGACTTGCTGGAAACACCATATATTTT
-	TRBJ1-4	TRBV12-3/TRBV12-4	-	CASGLLGGEKLFF	TGTGCCAGCGGACTGTTGGGAGGTGAAAAACTGTTTTTT
-	TRBJ1-4	TRBV5-4	few	CASSLGPGTNEKLFF	TGTGCCAGCAGCTTGGGCCCGGGAACTAATGAAAAACTGTTTTTT
TRBD1	TRBJ2-7	TRBV10-3	-	CAIRSGTGGRSSYEQYF	TGTGCCATCAGGTCCGGGACAGGGGGCCGGAGCTCCTACGAGCAGTACTTC
TRBD1	TRBJ1-5	TRBV10-1	-	CASGGQAPYSNQPQHF	TGCGCCAGCGGGGGACAGGCCCCTTATAGCAATCAGCCCCAGCATTTT
TRBD1	TRBJ1-2	TRBV9	-	CASSVDGQAVNYGYTF	TGTGCCAGCAGCGTAGACGGACAGGCGGTTAACTATGGCTACACCTTC
TRBD1	TRBJ1-3	TRBV19	-	CASRDRAGGNTIYF	TGTGCCAGTCGGGACAGGGCTGGAGGAAACACCATATATTTT
-	TRBJ1-2	TRBV4-1	-	CASSQIDRSDYGYTF	TGCGCCAGCAGCCAAATAGACAGATCAGACTATGGCTACACCTTC
-	TRBJ2-1	TRBV9	-	CASSVFGGSYNEQFF	TGTGCCAGCAGCGTATTCGGCGGTTCCTACAATGAGCAGTTCTTC
TRBD1	TRBJ1-1	TRBV4-1	-	CASSSEGRGREAFF	TGCGCCAGCAGCTCCGAGGGCAGGGGGCGTGAAGCTTTCTTT
TRBD1	TRBJ1-6	TRBV5-1	-	CASRYGDPQGDVNSPLHF	TGCGCCAGCAGATACGGGGACCCACAGGGGGACGTTAATTCACCCCTCCACTTT
-	TRBJ2-7	TRBV3-1/TRBV3-2	-	CASSQAGNNYEQYF	TGTGCCAGCAGCCAGGCCGGGAACAACTACGAGCAGTACTTC
TRBD1	TRBJ2-7	TRBV18	-	CASSPGQGVYEQYF	TGTGCCAGCTCCCCTGGACAGGGAGTCTACGAGCAGTACTTC
TRBD1	TRBJ1-2	TRBV7-9	-	CASSSTGGNYGYTF	TGTGCCAGCAGCTCTACAGGGGGCAACTATGGCTACACCTTC
TRBD2	TRBJ2-7	TRBV19	-	CASSPRTSGKYEQYF	TGTGCCAGTAGCCCTAGGACTAGCGGGAAATACGAGCAGTACTTC
TRBD1	TRBJ1-5	TRBV10-3	-	CAIRGTERQPQHF	TGTGCCATCAGGGGGACAGAGCGTCAGCCCCAGCATTTT
-	TRBJ1-1	TRBV5-1	-	CASSLRQAGEAFF	TGCGCCAGCAGCTTGCGACAGGCAGGTGAAGCTTTCTTT
TRBD2	TRBJ2-5	TRBV19	-	CASSLAGGWETQYF	TGTGCCAGTAGCCTAGCGGGGGGCTGGGAGACCCAGTACTTC
-	TRBJ2-7	TRBV28	-	CASSFGKTYEQYF	TGTGCCAGCAGTTTTGGCAAGACCTACGAGCAGTACTTC
-	TRBJ2-1	TRBV6-5	-	CASTRDSDSYNEQFF	TGTGCCAGCACCCGGGACTCCGATTCCTACAATGAGCAGTTCTTC
-	TRBJ1-6	TRBV6-1	-	CASSDGGAGWYNSPLHF	TGTGCCAGCAGTGATGGAGGGGCAGGGTGGTATAATTCACCCCTCCACTTT
TRBD2	TRBJ2-3	TRBV5-4	-	CASSLKRGGRVTDTQYF	TGTGCCAGCAGCTTAAAGCGGGGGGGCCGGGTCACAGATACGCAGTATTTT
-	TRBJ1-2	TRBV6-5	-	CASGRSSSDNYGYTF	TGTGCCAGCGGCCGTAGTAGCTCCGATAACTATGGCTACACCTTC
-	TRBJ2-6	TRBV5-4	-	CASGVSGSGANVLTF	TGTGCCAGCGGCGTCTCAGGTTCCGGGGCCAACGTCCTGACTTTC
-	TRBJ2-7	TRBV5-1	-	CASSSPPRPEQYF	TGCGCCAGCAGCTCCCCGCCCAGGCCCGAGCAGTACTTC
-	TRBJ1-1	TRBV4-1	once	CASSQTVNTEAFF	TGCGCCAGCAGCCAAACAGTGAACACTGAAGCTTTCTTT
-	TRBJ2-3	TRBV12-5	-	CASGRSGTGADTQYF	TGTGCTAGTGGTAGGTCCGGGACTGGTGCAGATACGCAGTATTTT
TRBD1	TRBJ1-1	TRBV28	-	CASRFTGVWTEAFF	TGTGCCAGCAGATTTACAGGGGTATGGACTGAAGCTTTCTTT
-	TRBJ2-2	TRBV10-1	-	CASTSSLTGELFF	TGCGCCAGCACGTCTAGCCTCACCGGGGAGCTGTTTTTT
TRBD1	TRBJ2-2	TRBV5-1	-	CASSPRTGINTGELFF	TGCGCCAGCAGCCCTCGGACAGGGATAAACACCGGGGAGCTGTTTTTT
-	TRBJ2-5	TRBV7-3	-	CASSPDRQTQYF	TGTGCCAGCAGCCCAGACAGACAGACCCAGTACTTC
-	TRBJ1-4	TRBV3-1/TRBV3-2	-	CASSQQGDEKLFF	TGTGCCAGCAGCCAACAGGGTGATGAAAAACTGTTTTTT
-	TRBJ1-5	TRBV21-1	few	CASSKAAGLPRKDSNQPQHF	TGTGCCAGCAGCAAAGCTGCGGGCCTACCAAGGAAAGATAGCAATCAGCCCCAGCATTTT
TRBD2	TRBJ2-3	TRBV5-4	-	CASSFFSGGAPDTQYF	TGTGCCAGCAGCTTCTTTAGCGGGGGGGCCCCAGATACGCAGTATTTT
TRBD2	TRBJ2-1	TRBV5-1	-	CASSSLAGGLYEQFF	TGCGCCAGCAGCTCTCTAGCGGGGGGGCTTTATGAGCAGTTCTTC
-	TRBJ1-2	TRBV29-1	few	CSVVRVIRGSNYGYTF	TGCAGCGTTGTTCGAGTTATCAGGGGATCTAACTATGGCTACACCTTC
-	TRBJ2-3	TRBV25-1	-	CASRPADDWGPNTQYF	TGTGCCAGCAGGCCCGCGGACGATTGGGGGCCCAATACGCAGTATTTT
-	TRBJ1-4	TRBV2	-	CASRLGQGNEKLFF	TGTGCCAGCAGACTGGGGCAGGGTAATGAAAAACTGTTTTTT
-	TRBJ2-1	TRBV6-1	-	CASSENLAAYNEQFF	TGTGCCAGCAGTGAAAATCTAGCCGCGTACAATGAGCAGTTCTTC